These 19 T cell receptor beta chains were all obtained from the same sample, sequenced in a study of molecular identifiers for immune sequencing clone quantification. TCRdb reanalysed the PCR reads using MiXCR and keeps one entry per CDR3 protein. The sample records just under 650,000 distinct CDR3 sequences, about 20% being singletons. The sample comprised naive CD8+ T cells from blood, with Jurkat cell RNA spiked in. Described subset: FACS-sorted CD8+CD4-CCR7+CD45RA+ naive T cells. The origin of the receptors is a human donor in good health. Some libraries in this study had Jurkat cell RNA spiked in.

This clonotype was found many times. The chain couples TRBV5-4 to TRBJ2-3, with D hard to call. With 0 bases removed from V and 3 bases from J, the gap between germline ends came to 11 bases. This CDR3 region has 15 residues. Looked up from germline, CDR1 is SGHNT and CDR2 is YYREEE (reference sequence). CDR3 in DNA: TGTGCCAGCAGCTTGGCGGCGTACCCAACAGATACGCAGTATTTT. It translates to CASSLAAYPTDTQYF.

This clonotype was seen repeatedly, ten times or more. The chain employs TRBV6-2 or TRBV6-3 and TRBJ1-5; D gene uncertain. The germline V and J ends were trimmed by 2 bases and 1 base, with 6 bases remaining between them. CDR3 length: 14 residues. CDR1 is MNHEY, CDR2 SVGEGT, per germline. The CDR3 bases are TGTGCCAGCAGTTACGTCAGCAGCAATCAGCCCCAGCATTTT. Residues: CASSYVSSNQPQHF.

This clonotype was recorded a few times. The chain combines TRBV5-4 with TRBJ1-2; TRBD1 matches 10 bases. The germline V gene has CDR1 SGHNT and CDR2 YYREEE (reference sequence). The V and J ends lost 0 bases and 4 bases, in that order; junction bases with no gene match: 6. The CDR3 is 16 amino acids. This CDR3 is CASSLGTGGTSYGYTF. CDR3 nucleotide sequence: TGTGCCAGCAGCTTGGGGACAGGGGGAACGAGCTATGGCTACACCTTC.

The rearrangement links TRBV6-5 to TRBJ1-3; a weak D match, TRBD1 (6 bases). Trimming removed 2 bases from V and 0 bases from J, with 8 bases in between. Per germline, CDR1 MNHEY and CDR2 SVGAGI. This CDR3 region has 15 residues. The CDR3 bases are TGTGCCAGCAGTTACGTACAGGGCTCTGGAAACACCATATATTTT. As protein: CASSYVQGSGNTIYF.

About this clonotype itself: Possible read error: a much larger clone is one base away. For the CDR3, the DNA is TGCAGTGCTAAGGTTAAAGTGAACACTGAAGCTTTCTTT. Translating gives CSAKVKVNTEAFF. The chain recombines TRBV20-1 with TRBJ1-1; D is undetermined. Germline V gene lookup returns CDR1 DFQATT and CDR2 SNEGSKA (reference sequence). The CDR3 consists of 13 residues. V was cut by 4 bases and J by 0 bases, with 9 bases left in between.

This clonotype was recorded at least ten times. The chain carries TRBV29-1 and TRBJ2-3; D is tentatively TRBD1 or TRBD2 (5 bases each). Trimming cost V 6 bases and J 6 bases, with 10 bases left between them. The CDR3 has 11 residues. Germline lookup yields CDR1 SQVTM and CDR2 ANQGSEA. CDR3 sequence reads: CSVRGEDTQYF. DNA of the CDR3: TGCAGCGTAAGGGGAGAGGATACGCAGTATTTT.

This chain joins TRBV28 and TRBJ1-2; D is ambiguous. Germline assignment: CDR1 MDHEN and CDR2 SYDVKM. The CDR3 length is 14 residues. Trimming removed 8 bases from V and 2 bases from J, with 15 bases in between. As DNA, the CDR3 is TGTGCCAGCGCTGCAACGACGGAAAACTATGGCTACACCTTC. Its translation: CASAATTENYGYTF.

This clonotype was observed at least ten times. This chain links TRBV6-2 or TRBV6-3 with TRBJ1-1, with no clear D. Germline CDR1 and CDR2: MNHEY and SVGEGT. V shed 2 bases and J shed 8 bases, with 18 bases lying between them. The CDR3 runs to 15 residues. CDR3 residues: CASSYAGADASEAFF. DNA for the CDR3: TGTGCCAGCAGTTACGCGGGAGCGGACGCATCCGAAGCTTTCTTT.

The gene calls are TRBV20-1 and TRBJ1-1; TRBD1 is a possible D gene (5 bases). Germline CDR1 reads DFQATT; CDR2 reads SNEGSKA (reference sequence). V was trimmed by 3 bases and J by 3 bases, leaving 14 bases between them. The CDR3 covers 14 residues. The CDR3 is CSASSQGSDTEAFF. In DNA form, the CDR3 reads TGCAGTGCTAGTTCCCAGGGATCGGACACTGAAGCTTTCTTT.

This clonotype was counted at least ten times. CDR3 DNA sequence: TGTGCCTGGAGTGCGTCAGACAGGGTAAACACTGAAGCTTTCTTT. The encoded protein is CAWSASDRVNTEAFF. This chain uses TRBV30 with TRBJ1-1, with 7 positions matching TRBD1. CDR3 length equals 15 residues. Trimming removed 1 base from V and 2 bases from J; junction bases left unmatched: 7. Germline V gene lookup returns CDR1 GTSNPN and CDR2 SVGIG (reference sequence).

This clonotype has at least ten counts. V gene TRBV29-1 combines with J gene TRBJ1-2; maybe TRBD1 (6 bases). The germline gives CDR1 SQVTM, CDR2 ANQGSEA. V was shortened by 6 bases and J by 3 bases, with 14 bases between the two germline ends. The CDR3 sequence is 13 residues long. As DNA, the CDR3 is TGCAGCGTCGGCGGGGGGGCGGACTATGGCTACACCTTC. Its translation: CSVGGGADYGYTF.

The V and J genes are TRBV11-2 and TRBJ2-7, with 8 bases aligning to TRBD2. V was pared by 7 bases and J by 2 bases, with 7 bases of the junction left unmatched. Germline values: CDR1 SGHAT, CDR2 FQNNGV. The CDR3 has 14 amino acids. The CDR3 nucleotides are TGTGCCAGCAACTGGGGGCGGGGGGCCTACGAGCAGTACTTC. As protein: CASNWGRGAYEQYF.

Comment on this clonotype: A much larger clone lies one base from this, so it may be a read error. The chain carries TRBV30 and TRBJ2-3, with D maybe TRBD1 (6 bases). The CDR3 contains 16 residues. The ends were cut back, 0 bases at V and 4 bases at J, with 17 bases in the middle. The germline V gene has CDR1 GTSNPN and CDR2 SVGIG (reference sequence). CDR3 region: CAWSVTGNSFADTQYF. The CDR3, as DNA: TGTGCCTGGAGTGTGACAGGCAACTCCTTCGCAGATACGCAGTATTTT.

At least ten counts were recorded for this clonotype. V gene TRBV29-1 combines with J gene TRBJ2-1, with a tentative D call TRBD2 (6 bases). CDR1 is SQVTM and CDR2 is ANQGSEA in the germline V gene. The length of the CDR3 is 13 residues. Trimming cost V 4 bases and J 2 bases, with 9 bases left between them. The CDR3 loop reads CSVGEDTYNEQFF. For the CDR3, the DNA is TGCAGCGTTGGGGAGGATACCTACAATGAGCAGTTCTTC.

This clonotype appeared a few times. The gene calls are TRBV7-7 and TRBJ2-5, with D perhaps matching TRBD2 (5 bases). Germline lookup yields CDR1 SSHAT and CDR2 FNYEAQ (reference sequence). The CDR3 is 12 amino acids. The V and J ends lost 5 bases and 6 bases respectively, with 10 bases between them. The chain's CDR3 is CASSADSKTQYF. The CDR3 region has the DNA TGTGCCAGCAGCGCGGACTCAAAGACCCAGTACTTC.

This clonotype was counted at least ten times. V usage is TRBV4-2 and J usage is TRBJ1-4; weak D call: TRBD1 (5 bases). Trimming removed 4 bases from V and 8 bases from J, with 23 bases in between. The CDR3 covers 17 residues. The germline gives CDR1 LGHNA, CDR2 YNFKEQ. CDR3 sequence reads: CASSPPPLGTNIEKLFF. As DNA, the CDR3 is TGTGCCAGCAGCCCCCCTCCCCTGGGGACGAACATCGAAAAACTGTTTTTT.

On this clonotype itself: A much larger clonotype is one base distant, so this may be a read error. The V call is TRBV5-1, the J call TRBJ2-7; D uncertain. The CDR3 consists of 14 residues. V lost 0 bases and J 2 bases, leaving 9 bases between the germline ends. The germline gives CDR1 SGHRS, CDR2 YFSETQ. In nucleotides, the CDR3 is TGCGCCAGCAGCTTGGTGCAGGAACCCTACGAGCAGTACTTC. Its protein product is CASSLVQEPYEQYF.

This clonotype was detected only once. A read error may produce the germline difference seen at one junction end. The gene calls are TRBV7-6 and TRBJ1-1; a possible D gene is TRBD1 (5 bases). This CDR3 spans 15 amino acids. The germline gives CDR1 SGHVS, CDR2 FNYEAQ. The DNA for the CDR3 is TGTGCCAGCAGCAAGCGGGACGGGTCGAACACCGAAGCTTTCTTT. Its translation: CASSKRDGSNTEAFF.

The chain joins TRBV6-5 to TRBJ2-1; perhaps TRBD2 as D (6 bases). CDR3 length equals 15 residues. With 2 bases removed from V and 8 bases from J, the gap between germline ends came to 16 bases. Germline CDR1 is MNHEY and CDR2 is SVGAGI. The CDR3 coding sequence is TGTGCCAGCAGTTACGAGGAGGGGAAGGGGTATGAGCAGTTCTTC. Its protein is CASSYEEGKGYEQFF.